The rows below give T cell receptor beta chains drawn from one sample of a study of siplizumab effects on memory and regulatory T cells. TCRdb's copy holds only in-frame clones and misses some; the assay was immunoSEQ multiplex PCR. Among some 63,000 clones, nearly 98% were seen once, and the ten largest hold around 0.086%. Source material: naive CD8+ T cells sorted from blood. Receptor source: a human donor in good health. CDR3s include the opening cysteine and the closing phenylalanine or tryptophan. Each record gives: CDR3 protein, V gene, clone size, J gene. Clone size is stated in some rows and not others, as once, few, many or a class when expanded.

CDR3 protein: CASSPGHKSLETQYF
V gene: TRBV2
clone size: NA
J gene: TRBJ2-5

CDR3 protein: CASTMEGFGELFF
V gene: TRBV19
clone size: NA
J gene: TRBJ2-2

CDR3 protein: CASSLDSLAGAYEQYF
V gene: TRBV5-4
clone size: NA
J gene: TRBJ2-7

CDR3 protein: CASSVEGGGYEQYF
V gene: TRBV9
clone size: NA
J gene: TRBJ2-7

CDR3 protein: CASRGGRAGDEAFF
V gene: TRBV28
clone size: NA
J gene: TRBJ1-1

CDR3 protein: CASSRQGNTEAFF
V gene: TRBV4-1
clone size: NA
J gene: TRBJ1-1

CDR3 protein: CASSLTYGAYEQYF
V gene: TRBV5-6
clone size: NA
J gene: TRBJ2-7

CDR3 protein: CASSLAGERGGLSYNEQFF
V gene: TRBV7-8
clone size: NA
J gene: TRBJ2-1

CDR3 protein: CASSNSGGAGNEQFF
V gene: TRBV9
clone size: NA
J gene: TRBJ2-1

CDR3 protein: CASSGNLASEAFF
V gene: TRBV19
clone size: NA
J gene: TRBJ1-1

CDR3 protein: CASGTGGSHGELFF
V gene: TRBV19
clone size: NA
J gene: TRBJ2-2

CDR3 protein: CASSQDKGLEQYF
V gene: TRBV4-3
clone size: NA
J gene: TRBJ2-7

CDR3 protein: CASSQDLRGTGNTIYF
V gene: TRBV4-3
clone size: NA
J gene: TRBJ1-3

CDR3 protein: CASSFMAGVENEQFF
V gene: TRBV13
clone size: once
J gene: TRBJ2-1

CDR3 protein: CASSQVEAVLGSDTQYF
V gene: TRBV4-2
clone size: NA
J gene: TRBJ2-3

CDR3 protein: CSARLWGVGYTF
V gene: TRBV29-1
clone size: NA
J gene: TRBJ1-2

CDR3 protein: CASSLTDSNTEAFF
V gene: TRBV7-9
clone size: NA
J gene: TRBJ1-1

CDR3 protein: CASSYSGKVDEQYF
V gene: TRBV6-5
clone size: NA
J gene: TRBJ2-7

CDR3 protein: CATSRGDWGKAFF
V gene: TRBV15
clone size: NA
J gene: TRBJ1-1

CDR3 protein: CASSHWGIDYEQYF
V gene: TRBV14
clone size: NA
J gene: TRBJ2-7

CDR3 protein: CASSFRDGGAYEQYF
V gene: TRBV27
clone size: NA
J gene: TRBJ2-7

CDR3 protein: CASSLIWAGGPLGTGELFF
V gene: TRBV5-6
clone size: NA
J gene: TRBJ2-2

CDR3 protein: CASSREYEQYF
V gene: TRBV2
clone size: NA
J gene: TRBJ2-7

CDR3 protein: CASSSTVYEQYF
V gene: TRBV7-2
clone size: NA
J gene: TRBJ2-7